The following is a TCR beta chain sequence with its context. The antigen remains unidentified. V trimming: 7 bases; J trimming: 7 bases; junction bases outside the gene matches: 7. The CDR3 covers 14 residues. From germline, CDR1 is MNHEY and CDR2 SVGAGI. This record comes from a study of cytomegalovirus exposure and HLA in healthy donors. Points from the study as a whole: The study flagged about 150 TCR beta chains as cytomegalovirus-associated. Subsequent analysis showed first-cohort TCR clusters tending to co-occur in some 110 validation repertoires.

Among the roughly 120 subjects of the validation cohort, separate from the roughly 700-subject first cohort, were the donors. Sequenced by immunoSEQ multiplex PCR; TCRdb stores in-frame clones only, minus some. The table includes around 120,000 clones, roughly 83% detected once. This chain joins TRBV6-5 and TRBJ2-1, with 10 bases fitting TRBD2. This receptor was obtained from a man in his late teens or twenties in good health and CMV-seronegative. Sequencing was done on a sample of PBMCs. The CDR3 reads CASNPSGSTNEQFF. CDR3 coding DNA: TGTGCCAGCAACCCTAGCGGGAGTACGAATGAGCAGTTCTTC.